This T cell receptor beta chain was sequenced during a study of type 1 and type 2 diabetes patients. This clonotype was detected a few times. The CDR3 sequence is 14 residues long. Germline CDR1 reads SGHNT; CDR2 reads YYREEE (reference sequence). Deletions cut 2 bases from V and 1 base from J, with 10 bases between. Genomic DNA was the PCR template. Multiplex PCR with 30 forward and 13 reverse primers amplified the TCR beta CDR3. From the multiplex PCR reads, TCRdb called clonotypes with MiXCR, one entry per CDR3 protein. The repertoire consists of about 270,000 distinct CDR3 sequences, with roughly 44% occurring once and the leading ten covering roughly an eighth.

Sequencing was done on a sample of peripheral blood mononuclear cells (PBMCs). The source is a man aged 18-30 years with type 2 diabetes. The rearrangement links TRBV5-4 to TRBJ2-7; D uncertain. For the CDR3, the DNA is TGTGCCAGCAGCTTTGGCGCAGAATCCTACGAGCAGTACTTC. Protein sequence: CASSFGAESYEQYF.